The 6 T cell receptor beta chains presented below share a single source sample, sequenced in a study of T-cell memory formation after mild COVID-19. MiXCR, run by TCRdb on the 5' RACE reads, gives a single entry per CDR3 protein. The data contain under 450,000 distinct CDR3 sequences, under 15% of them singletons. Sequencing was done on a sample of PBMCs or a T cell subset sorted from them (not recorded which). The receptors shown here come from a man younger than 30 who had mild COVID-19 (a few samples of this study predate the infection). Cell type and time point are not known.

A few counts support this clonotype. The CDR3 loop reads CASSPASTGGTGDTQYF. For the CDR3, the DNA is TGTGCCAGCTCACCCGCTTCGACAGGGGGCACGGGGGATACGCAGTATTTT. The chain has TRBV18 and TRBJ2-3, with TRBD1 identical over 10 bases. Looked up from germline, CDR1 is KGHSH and CDR2 is LQKENI. J was trimmed by 6 bases and V by 3 bases; bases with no gene match: 12. This CDR3 contains 17 residues.

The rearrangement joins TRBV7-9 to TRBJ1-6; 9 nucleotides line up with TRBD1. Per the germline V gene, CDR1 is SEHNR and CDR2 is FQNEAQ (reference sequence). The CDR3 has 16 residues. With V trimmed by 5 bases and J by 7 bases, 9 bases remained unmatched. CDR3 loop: CASSPRSGTGNSPLHF. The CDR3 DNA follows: TGTGCCAGCAGCCCGAGATCCGGGACAGGGAATTCACCCCTCCACTTT.

As DNA, the CDR3 is TGTGCCAGCAGTCCTACCTGGACCTGGGGTCGGGGGAGCACTGAAGCTTTCTTT. Translation gives CASSPTWTWGRGSTEAFF. The genes are TRBV28 and TRBJ1-1, with D possibly TRBD1 on 5 matching bases. The germline V and J ends were trimmed by 5 bases and 4 bases, with 26 bases remaining between them. Germline CDR1 and CDR2: MDHEN and SYDVKM. This CDR3 contains 18 residues.

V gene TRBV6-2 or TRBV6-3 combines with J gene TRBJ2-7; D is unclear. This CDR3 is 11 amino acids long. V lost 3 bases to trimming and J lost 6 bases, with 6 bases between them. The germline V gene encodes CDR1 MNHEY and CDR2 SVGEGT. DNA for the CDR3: TGTGCCAGCAGTTATCTATCCGAGCAGTACTTC. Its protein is CASSYLSEQYF.

The CDR3: CASSPYTGVNEKLFF. CDR3 in DNA: TGTGCCAGCAGTCCTTATACTGGGGTTAATGAAAAACTGTTTTTT. The chain joins TRBV12-3 or TRBV12-4 to TRBJ1-4; D is ambiguous. The CDR3 consists of 15 residues. The V end lost 5 bases, the J end lost 4 bases, and 14 bases lay between the germline ends.

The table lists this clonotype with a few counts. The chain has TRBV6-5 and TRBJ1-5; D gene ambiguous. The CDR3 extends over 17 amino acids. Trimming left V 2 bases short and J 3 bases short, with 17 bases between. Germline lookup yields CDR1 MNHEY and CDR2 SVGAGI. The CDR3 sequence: CASSYPPHEPHNQPQHF. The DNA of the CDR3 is TGTGCCAGCAGTTACCCTCCCCACGAGCCCCACAATCAGCCCCAGCATTTT.